One sample yielded the 28 T cell receptor beta chains listed below, sequenced in a study of blood T cell repertoires in COVID-19. Produced via immunoSEQ multiplex PCR; TCRdb's table is partial and in-frame only. The sample has about 150,000 clones; about 90% are singletons. Material: peripheral blood. The receptors originated from a middle-aged man with acute or convalescent COVID-19.

This clone was observed once. V gene TRBV5-5 combines with J gene TRBJ1-4; TRBD1 is a possible D gene (5 bases). The CDR3 runs 16 residues. The germline CDR1 and CDR2 sequences are SGHKS and YYEKEE (reference sequence). Trimming shortened V by 4 bases and J by 4 bases, and 17 bases separated the two germline ends. The CDR3 protein is CASSTTTGGVNEKLFF. The CDR3 nucleotides are TGTGCCAGCAGCACTACAACAGGAGGGGTTAATGAAAAACTGTTTTTT. Filled out from reference TRBV5-5 and TRBJ1-4, the complete variable domain reads DAGVTQSPTHLIKTRGQQVTLRCSPISGHKSVSWYQQVLGQGPQFIFQYYEKEERGRGNFPDRFSARQFPNYSSELNVNALLLGDSALYLCASSTTTGGVNEKLFFGSGTQLSVL.

The J gene is TRBJ1-1, the V gene TRBV18; 10 positions agree with TRBD1. The V gene end was trimmed by 6 bases and the J gene end by 7 bases; junction bases not matched to a gene: 8. The CDR3 runs to 14 residues. In germline, CDR1 is KGHSH, CDR2 LQKENI. The CDR3 spells CASSLGQGVVEAFF. As DNA, the CDR3 is TGTGCCAGCTCCCTCGGACAGGGGGTGGTTGAAGCTTTCTTT. Variable domain in full (rest from reference TRBV18 and TRBJ1-1): NAGVMQNPRHLVRRRGQEARLRCSPMKGHSHVYWYRQLPEEGLKFMVYLQKENIIDESGMPKERFSAEFPKEGPSILRIQQVVRGDSAAYFCASSLGQGVVEAFFGQGTRLTVV.

Comments on this clone: Other DNA sequences in the sample encode the same CDR3. The V gene is TRBV6-5, the J gene TRBJ1-6; D is ambiguous. The ends were cut back, 2 bases at V and 0 bases at J, with 8 bases in the middle. Germline V gives CDR1 MNHEY, CDR2 SVGAGI. This CDR3 has 16 amino acids. DNA for the CDR3: TGTGCCAGCAGTTACCGCGATAGCTCCTATAATTCACCCCTCCACTTT. Translated, it gives CASSYRDSSYNSPLHF.

The chain couples TRBV7-6 to TRBJ1-5; TRBD1 agrees at 7 bases. V gave up 2 bases and J gave up 3 bases; unmatched junction bases: 4. The CDR3 spans 15 residues. Per the germline V gene, CDR1 is SGHVS and CDR2 is FNYEAQ. CDR3 region: CASSLQQGFNQPQHF. The CDR3 nucleotides are TGTGCCAGCAGCTTACAACAGGGGTTCAATCAGCCCCAGCATTTT.

The CDR3 nucleotides are TGTGCCAGCAGCGTAGTTCAGGGCACTTACAATGAGCAGTTCTTC. Translated, it gives CASSVVQGTYNEQFF. The chain joins TRBV9 to TRBJ2-1; maybe TRBD1 (5 bases). The CDR3 contains 15 residues. Germline V gene data show CDR1 as SGDLS and CDR2 as YYNGEE. Trimming shortened V by 0 bases and J by 4 bases, and 11 bases separated the two germline ends.

This chain uses TRBV6-6 with TRBJ1-4; no clear D. Trimming removed 2 bases from V and 0 bases from J, with 7 bases in between. CDR1 is MNHNY and CDR2 is SVGAGI in the germline V gene (reference sequence). The CDR3 spans 15 residues. The CDR3 bases are TGTGCCAGCAGTTACGATCGGTCAACTAATGAAAAACTGTTTTTT. Its translation: CASSYDRSTNEKLFF.

The genes are TRBV27 and TRBJ1-3; 8 positions agree with TRBD1. V trimming: 4 bases; J trimming: 4 bases; junction bases outside the gene matches: 9. Germline V gene data show CDR1 as MNHEY and CDR2 as SMNVEV (reference sequence). The CDR3 has 16 residues. The CDR3 bases are TGTGCCAGCAGTTATTGTCGGGACAGGAGGGGAAACACCATATATTTT. Translated, it gives CASSYCRDRRGNTIYF.

The V call is TRBV19, the J call TRBJ2-2; 9 bases line up with TRBD1. The germline CDR1 and CDR2 sequences are LNHDA and SQIVND (reference sequence). The V gene end was trimmed by 1 base and the J gene end by 5 bases; junction bases not matched to a gene: 5. This CDR3 spans 16 amino acids. The CDR3 here is CASSIVATGGTGELFF. The CDR3 DNA reads as TGTGCCAGTAGTATAGTAGCGACAGGGGGGACCGGGGAGCTGTTTTTT.

This chain links TRBV27 with TRBJ2-1, with 14 nucleotides matching TRBD2. The CDR3 is 16 amino acids. Germline V gene lookup returns CDR1 MNHEY and CDR2 SMNVEV (reference sequence). The junction had 7 bases not matched to a gene; V was cut back by 5 bases and J by 7 bases. The CDR3 sequence: CASSPRLAGGYNEQFF. The CDR3 DNA reads TGTGCCAGCAGTCCCCGACTAGCGGGAGGGTATAATGAGCAGTTCTTC.

The CDR3 region is CASSFRGGRAETQYF. The CDR3 coding sequence is TGTGCCAGCAGCTTCCGGGGTGGAAGGGCGGAGACCCAGTACTTC. V and J are TRBV5-4 and TRBJ2-5, with a possible D match to TRBD2 (5 bases). CDR3 length: 15 residues. In germline, CDR1 is SGHNT, CDR2 YYREEE (reference sequence). Trimming pared 2 bases from V and 5 bases from J, leaving 16 bases between.

This rearrangement joins TRBV4-2 to TRBJ1-1; D is ambiguous. The V end was cut by 4 bases, the J end by 0 bases, with 15 bases between. The CDR3 is 16 amino acids. Germline-derived CDR1 and CDR2 are LGHNA and YNFKEQ. The CDR3 DNA is TGTGCCAGCAGCCCCGGAGGGTACCGCATGAACACTGAAGCTTTCTTT. Translation: CASSPGGYRMNTEAFF.

In this sample, this clone turned up once. The genes are TRBV11-1 and TRBJ2-3; 9 bases are shared with TRBD1. Per germline, CDR1 SGHAT and CDR2 FQDESV (reference sequence). Trimming took 0 bases from V and 5 from J; bases not matched to a gene: 6. This CDR3 is 16 amino acids long. Here the CDR3 DNA reads TGTGCCAGCAGCTTAGCGGCACAGGGGGCAAAAGATACGCAGTATTTT. Translation gives CASSLAAQGAKDTQYF.

This clone came up a few times. In DNA, the CDR3 is TGTGCCAGCAGCCACTCAAGGACAGAGAGCAATCAGCCCCAGCATTTT. It codes for CASSHSRTESNQPQHF. The chain carries TRBV7-8 and TRBJ1-5; perhaps TRBD1 as D (6 bases). This CDR3 has 16 amino acids. The germline V and J ends were trimmed by 5 bases and 1 base, with 15 bases remaining between them. In germline, CDR1 is SGHVS, CDR2 FQNEAQ.

This chain connects TRBV28 to TRBJ2-2; D is ambiguous. This CDR3 is built from 11 residues. V was shortened by 4 bases and J by 6 bases, with 3 bases between the two germline ends. Germline values: CDR1 MDHEN, CDR2 SYDVKM. The CDR3 DNA follows: TGTGCCAGCAGTTCGGCCGGGGAGCTGTTTTTT. Its protein product is CASSSAGELFF.

V usage is TRBV9 and J usage is TRBJ1-6, with TRBD1 matching over 7 bases. CDR1 and CDR2 from the germline V gene are SGDLS and YYNGEE. Unmatched junction bases numbered 5, after V lost 4 bases and J lost 7 bases. The CDR3 is 14 amino acids. This CDR3 reads CASSLGQVNSPLHF. The CDR3, as DNA: TGTGCCAGCAGCCTCGGACAGGTAAATTCACCCCTCCACTTT.

The genes are TRBV28 and TRBJ1-5; TRBD1 aligns across 8 bases. With 7 bases clipped from V and 7 bases from J, the junction kept 6 bases outside the gene matches. The CDR3 runs to 13 residues. The germline gives CDR1 MDHEN, CDR2 SYDVKM. The CDR3 region is CASTPGGRQPQHF. CDR3 bases: TGTGCCAGCACCCCAGGGGGCAGGCAGCCCCAGCATTTT.

The CDR3 DNA sequence: TGTGCCAGCAGTTTGGGGACAGAAGAGACCCAGTACTTC. Translated: CASSLGTEETQYF. The rearrangement joins TRBV12-3 or TRBV12-4 to TRBJ2-5, with 7 bases lining up with TRBD1. There are 13 residues in the CDR3. The J segment lost 3 bases and the V segment lost 3 bases, leaving 1 base of the junction unmatched.

The chain couples TRBV5-1 to TRBJ1-5, with 7 bases that match TRBD1. V gave up 0 bases and J gave up 6 bases; unmatched junction bases: 3. Germline V gene sequence: CDR1 SGHRS, CDR2 YFSETQ. The CDR3 extends over 14 amino acids. CDR3 amino acids: CASSLDRGAQPQHF. CDR3 bases: TGCGCCAGCAGCTTGGACAGGGGTGCTCAGCCCCAGCATTTT.

This clone was observed once. The V call is TRBV3-1 (or the pseudogene TRBV3-2), the J call TRBJ1-2; D not certain. With 3 bases removed from V and 8 bases from J, the gap between germline ends came to 16 bases. The CDR3 is 14 residues long. Germline lookup yields CDR1 LGHDT and CDR2 YNNKEL (reference sequence). This chain's CDR3 is CASSHSTASSGYTF. CDR3 nucleotides: TGTGCCAGCAGCCATTCCACAGCCTCCTCGGGCTACACCTTC.

The chain employs TRBV7-9 and TRBJ1-1, with 8 bases matching TRBD1. Germline V gives CDR1 SEHNR, CDR2 FQNEAQ (reference sequence). This CDR3 has 15 amino acids. V was clipped by 2 bases and J by 5 bases; unmatched bases: 7. The CDR3 bases are TGTGCCAGCAGCTTACGGACAGGGAGAGGGACTGAAGCTTTCTTT. Residues: CASSLRTGRGTEAFF.

The chain joins TRBV5-1 to TRBJ1-4; D call uncertain. The CDR3 length is 16 residues. Trimming left V 4 bases short and J 0 bases short, with 13 bases between. CDR1 is SGHRS and CDR2 is YFSETQ in the germline V gene. The CDR3 sequence is CASSPGEIATNEKLFF. The DNA for the CDR3 is TGCGCCAGCAGCCCCGGGGAAATTGCAACTAATGAAAAACTGTTTTTT.

This chain uses TRBV15 with TRBJ1-5; 11 nucleotides align to TRBD1. CDR1 is LNHNV and CDR2 is YYDKDF in the germline V gene (reference sequence). This CDR3 is 17 amino acids long. Germline trimming cut 0 bases from V and 4 bases from J; bases unmatched to any gene: 5. For the CDR3, the DNA is TGTGCCACCAGCAGAGATCGGGGGACAGGGGGAAATCAGCCCCAGCATTTT. It translates to CATSRDRGTGGNQPQHF.

In its sample, this clone was seen once. In nucleotides, the CDR3 is TGTGCCAGCAGCCCCACTCCGGGACTCGCTGCCGGTCGGGAGACCCAGTACTTC. Protein: CASSPTPGLAAGRETQYF. The chain joins TRBV5-4 to TRBJ2-5, with a weak D call TRBD2 (6 bases). This CDR3 is 18 amino acids long. CDR1 is SGHNT and CDR2 is YYREEE in the germline V gene (reference sequence). V lost 4 bases and J 5 bases, leaving 27 bases between the germline ends.

The rearrangement uses TRBV28 and TRBJ1-5; D possibly corresponds to TRBD1 (6 bases). There are 15 residues in the CDR3. The V and J ends lost 5 bases and 0 bases respectively, with 11 bases between them. The germline V gene encodes CDR1 MDHEN and CDR2 SYDVKM. CDR3 in amino acids: CASSPGQNSNQPQHF. CDR3 DNA: TGTGCCAGCAGTCCCGGACAGAATAGCAATCAGCCCCAGCATTTT.

The genes are TRBV5-5 and TRBJ1-6; the D is unclear. This CDR3 has 17 amino acids. V was shortened by 2 bases and J by 6 bases, with 18 bases between the two germline ends. Germline V gene lookup returns CDR1 SGHKS and CDR2 YYEKEE (reference sequence). CDR3 protein: CASSFEVHVFGNSPLHF. DNA for the CDR3: TGTGCCAGCAGCTTTGAAGTACATGTTTTTGGTAATTCACCCCTCCACTTT.

This chain uses TRBV6-2 or TRBV6-3 with TRBJ2-7; D is perhaps TRBD1 (6 bases). Trimming stripped 4 bases from V and 3 bases from J, with 16 bases between. Germline V gene sequence: CDR1 MNHEY, CDR2 SVGEGT. The CDR3 is 15 amino acids. CDR3 amino acids: CASSSGTHPVYEQYV. The CDR3 nucleotides are TGTGCCAGCAGTTCCGGGACACACCCAGTCTACGAGCAGTACGTC.

This clone was seen only once. The V gene is TRBV18, the J gene TRBJ2-7; tentative D call: TRBD2 (6 bases). CDR1 is KGHSH, CDR2 LQKENI, per germline. Trimming left V 3 bases short and J 6 bases short, with 12 bases between. This CDR3 spans 13 amino acids. The CDR3 sequence is CASSPSREVEQYV. The CDR3 DNA reads TGTGCCAGCTCACCTTCGAGGGAGGTCGAGCAGTACGTC.

The chain is built from TRBV27 and TRBJ2-5; D is ambiguous. Between the trimmed V and J ends, which lost 2 bases and 7 bases, there was a span of 14 bases. The CDR3 is 14 amino acids. The germline gives CDR1 MNHEY, CDR2 SMNVEV (reference sequence). The CDR3 DNA sequence: TGTGCCAGCAGTTTAACTAACCCCACTGTGACCCAGTACTTC. Translated, it gives CASSLTNPTVTQYF.